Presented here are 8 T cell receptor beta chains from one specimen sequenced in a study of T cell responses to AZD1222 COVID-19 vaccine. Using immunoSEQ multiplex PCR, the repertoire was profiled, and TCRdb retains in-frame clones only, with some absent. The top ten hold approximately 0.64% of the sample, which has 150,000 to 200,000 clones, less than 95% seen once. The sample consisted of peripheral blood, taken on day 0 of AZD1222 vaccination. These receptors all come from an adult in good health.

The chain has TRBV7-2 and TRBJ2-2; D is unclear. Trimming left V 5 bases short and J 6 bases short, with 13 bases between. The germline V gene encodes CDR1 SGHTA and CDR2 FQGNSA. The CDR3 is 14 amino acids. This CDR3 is CASSLYSEAGELFF. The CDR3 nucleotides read TGTGCCAGCAGCCTATATAGTGAGGCCGGGGAGCTGTTTTTT.

CDR3 in amino acids: CASSLAHRDYGYTF. In DNA, the CDR3 is TGTGCCAGCAGCTTAGCGCACAGGGACTATGGCTACACCTTC. The V gene is TRBV7-8, the J gene TRBJ1-2; tentatively, D is TRBD1 (6 bases). Germline lookup yields CDR1 SGHVS and CDR2 FQNEAQ. CDR3 length: 14 residues. The V and J ends lost 0 bases and 3 bases respectively, with 8 bases between them. Combining the CDR3 with reference TRBV7-8 and TRBJ1-2 gives the whole variable domain GAGVSQSPRYKVAKRGQDVALRCDPISGHVSLFWYQQALGQGPEFLTYFQNEAQLDKSGLPSDRFFAERPEGSVSTLKIQRTQQEDSAVYLCASSLAHRDYGYTFGSGTRLTVV.

CDR3 sequence reads: CASRTEGRGSPLHF. The CDR3 DNA follows: TGCGCCAGCAGGACGGAGGGGCGCGGGTCACCCCTCCACTTT. V usage is TRBV5-1 and J usage is TRBJ1-6, with D tentatively TRBD1 (5 bases). Germline CDR1 is SGHRS and CDR2 is YFSETQ. The V end was cut by 5 bases, the J end by 10 bases, with 16 bases between. This CDR3 region has 14 residues.

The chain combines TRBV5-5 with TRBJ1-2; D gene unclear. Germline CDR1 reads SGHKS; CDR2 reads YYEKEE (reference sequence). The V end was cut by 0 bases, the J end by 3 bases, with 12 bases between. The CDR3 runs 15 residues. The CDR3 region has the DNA TGTGCCAGCAGCTTGGGAGACTCCGCACACTATGGCTACACCTTC. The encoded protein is CASSLGDSAHYGYTF. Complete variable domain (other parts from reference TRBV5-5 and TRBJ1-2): DAGVTQSPTHLIKTRGQQVTLRCSPISGHKSVSWYQQVLGQGPQFIFQYYEKEERGRGNFPDRFSARQFPNYSSELNVNALLLGDSALYLCASSLGDSAHYGYTFGSGTRLTVV.

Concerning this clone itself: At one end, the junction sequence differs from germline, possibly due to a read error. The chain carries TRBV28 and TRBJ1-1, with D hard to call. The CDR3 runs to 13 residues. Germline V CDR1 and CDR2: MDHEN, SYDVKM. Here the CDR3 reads CASSSPGSREEVF. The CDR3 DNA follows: TGTGCCAGCAGTTCGCCTGGGTCTCGGGAAGAGGTCTTT.

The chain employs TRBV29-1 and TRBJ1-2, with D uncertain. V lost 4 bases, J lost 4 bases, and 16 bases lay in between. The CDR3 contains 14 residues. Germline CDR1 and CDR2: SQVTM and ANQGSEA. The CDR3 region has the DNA TGCAGCGTTGTAGATCCTCAGACCCCCTATGGCTACACCTTC. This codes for CSVVDPQTPYGYTF. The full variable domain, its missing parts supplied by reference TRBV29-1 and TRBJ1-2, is SAVISQKPSRDICQRGTSLTIQCQVDSQVTMMFWYRQQPGQSLTLIATANQGSEATYESGFVIDKFPISRPNLTFSTLTVSNMSPEDSSIYLCSVVDPQTPYGYTFGSGTRLTVV.

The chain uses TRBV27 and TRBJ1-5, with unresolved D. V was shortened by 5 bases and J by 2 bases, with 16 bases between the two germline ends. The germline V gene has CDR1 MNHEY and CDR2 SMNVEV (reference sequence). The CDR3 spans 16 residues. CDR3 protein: CASSPQQLAGNQPQHF. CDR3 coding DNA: TGTGCCAGCAGTCCCCAGCAACTAGCGGGCAATCAGCCCCAGCATTTT.

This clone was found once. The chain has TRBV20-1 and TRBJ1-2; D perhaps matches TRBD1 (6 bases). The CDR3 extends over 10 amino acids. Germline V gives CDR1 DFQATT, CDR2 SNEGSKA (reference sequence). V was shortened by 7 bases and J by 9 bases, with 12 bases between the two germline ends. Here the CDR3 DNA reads TGCAGTGAAGAGAGGGGGAGCTACACCTTC. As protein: CSEERGSYTF.